The 13 T cell receptor beta chains below all came from one sample that was sequenced in a study of T cell repertoires in cytomegalovirus infection. TCRdb used MiXCR to reprocess the reads, holding one entry per CDR3 protein. The sample carries under 800,000 distinct CDR3 sequences, 24% recorded once. The material sequenced was CD8+ T cells from PBMCs. These TCRs come from a human donor in good health (CMV status not recorded). Some clones in this sample may be carry-over from other donors' samples.

This clonotype was counted between two and nine times. The chain employs TRBV6-2 or TRBV6-3 and TRBJ1-2; D perhaps matches TRBD1 (5 bases). The V end was cut by 5 bases, the J end by 5 bases, with 12 bases between. The CDR3 runs 13 residues. The germline V gene has CDR1 MNHEY and CDR2 SVGEGT. CDR3 loop: CASSADTRYGYTF. DNA for the CDR3: TGTGCCAGCAGTGCGGACACCAGATATGGCTACACCTTC.

A note on this clonotype: A much larger clone differs by one base, so this may be a read error. The CDR3 reads CANSFRGGDEQFF. CDR3 DNA sequence: TGTGCCAACAGCTTCAGGGGGGGGGATGAGCAGTTCTTC. The chain uses TRBV7-6 and TRBJ2-1; D possibly matches TRBD1 or TRBD2 (7 bases each). The CDR3 consists of 13 residues. Germline CDR1 SGHVS, CDR2 FNYEAQ.

The sample holds many counts of this clonotype. CDR3 sequence reads: CASSLGYYNEQFF. Here the CDR3 DNA reads TGTGCCAGCAGTTTGGGCTACTACAATGAGCAGTTCTTC. The genes are TRBV27 and TRBJ2-1; D not certain. Germline V lookup: CDR1 MNHEY, CDR2 SMNVEV (reference sequence). V was shortened by 3 bases and J by 3 bases, with 6 bases between the two germline ends. There are 13 residues in the CDR3.

This clonotype was recorded a few times. The genes are TRBV6-6 and TRBJ2-7; D is unclear. V dropped 0 bases and J dropped 2 bases, with 8 bases sitting between them. CDR3 length: 14 amino acids. CDR1 is MNHNY, CDR2 SVGAGI, per germline (reference sequence). In DNA form, the CDR3 reads TGTGCCAGCAGTTACTCGAATGGAGCCTACGAGCAGTACGTC. It is translated as CASSYSNGAYEQYV.

This clonotype was observed at least ten times. CDR3 loop: CASNTRGDATEAFF. CDR3 nucleotides: TGTGCCAGCAACACTAGGGGGGATGCTACTGAAGCTTTCTTT. V usage is TRBV7-8 and J usage is TRBJ1-1; possibly TRBD1 for D (6 bases). The CDR3 covers 14 residues. The V and J ends lost 7 bases and 5 bases respectively, with 17 bases between them. Germline CDR1 is SGHVS and CDR2 is FQNEAQ. Drawing the rest from reference TRBV7-8 and TRBJ1-1, the complete variable domain is GAGVSQSPRYKVAKRGQDVALRCDPISGHVSLFWYQQALGQGPEFLTYFQNEAQLDKSGLPSDRFFAERPEGSVSTLKIQRTQQEDSAVYLCASNTRGDATEAFFGQGTRLTVV.

This clonotype was detected many times. In DNA, the CDR3 is TGTGCCAGCAGCCCCATATTAGGGGGGGACGAGCAGTACTTC. Translation gives CASSPILGGDEQYF. This chain joins TRBV7-2 and TRBJ2-7; TRBD2 might be the D (7 bases). The germline V gene has CDR1 SGHTA and CDR2 FQGNSA. This CDR3 is 14 amino acids long. V was pared by 5 bases and J by 5 bases, with 16 bases between.

J is TRBJ2-3 and V is TRBV13; D unclear. The V end was cut by 6 bases, the J end by 0 bases, with 13 bases between. The CDR3 runs 15 residues. CDR1 is PRHDT, CDR2 FYEKMQ, per germline (reference sequence). CDR3 nucleotide sequence: TGTGCCAGCAGACCCTCAGGTTACAGCACAGATACGCAGTATTTT. Translation: CASRPSGYSTDTQYF. The full variable domain, rest sourced from reference TRBV13 and TRBJ2-3, is AAGVIQSPRHLIKEKRETATLKCYPIPRHDTVYWYQQGPGQDPQFLISFYEKMQSDKGSIPDRFSAQQFSDYHSELNMSSLELGDSALYFCASRPSGYSTDTQYFGPGTRLTVL.

This clonotype has at least ten counts. The chain carries TRBV7-9 and TRBJ1-6; 7 bases match TRBD1. CDR3 size: 15 residues. Trimming at V came to 5 bases and at J to 10 bases, leaving 11 bases not matched to a gene. Germline-derived CDR1 and CDR2 are SEHNR and FQNEAQ (reference sequence). CDR3 in amino acids: CASSDKAGGRSPLHF. In DNA, the CDR3 is TGTGCCAGCAGCGATAAAGCAGGGGGAAGGTCACCCCTCCACTTT.

The chain uses TRBV9 and TRBJ2-3, with TRBD2 matching over 12 bases. V trimming: 2 bases; J trimming: 3 bases; junction bases outside the gene matches: 4. The germline V gene has CDR1 SGDLS and CDR2 YYNGEE. This CDR3 contains 16 residues. The CDR3 coding sequence is TGTGCCAGCAGCGTCGCTAGCGGGGGGGCGACAGATACGCAGTATTTT. Translated: CASSVASGGATDTQYF.

As for this clonotype: This could be a read error, since a much larger clone is one nucleotide away. This sequence joins TRBV7-6 and TRBJ1-6; D is perhaps TRBD1 (5 bases). Germline-derived CDR1 and CDR2 are SGHVS and FNYEAQ. The length of the CDR3 is 15 residues. The CDR3 loop reads CANSPGRYENSPLHF. The CDR3 region has the DNA TGTGCCAACAGCCCGGGACGGTACGAAAATTCACCCCTCCACTTT. Based on the CDR3 plus reference TRBV7-6 and TRBJ1-6, the full variable domain is GAGVSQSPRYKVTKRGQDVALRCDPISGHVSLYWYRQALGQGPEFLTYFNYEAQQDKSGLPNDRFSAERPEGSISTLTIQRTEQRDSAMYRCANSPGRYENSPLHFGNGTRLTVT.

The rearrangement uses TRBV6-5 and TRBJ2-1, with 9 bases lining up with TRBD1. The CDR3 has 14 residues. The trim removed 6 bases at V and 4 bases at J, leaving 4 bases unmatched. Germline CDR1 MNHEY, CDR2 SVGAGI. The CDR3 DNA sequence: TGTGCCAGCAGCCCCGGGACAGGGTACAATGAGCAGTTCTTC. Amino acid sequence: CASSPGTGYNEQFF.

This clonotype was observed a few times. The chain uses TRBV4-3 and TRBJ1-4; D gene ambiguous. CDR3 length equals 15 residues. V was shortened by 0 bases and J by 8 bases, with 13 bases between the two germline ends. Germline-derived CDR1 and CDR2 are LGHNA and YSLEER. CDR3 residues: CASSQDGDSGEKLFF. The CDR3 DNA is TGCGCCAGCAGCCAAGATGGAGATTCGGGGGAAAAACTGTTTTTT.

This clonotype was counted only a few times. The chain uses TRBV20-1 and TRBJ1-2, with TRBD1 matching over 11 bases. The V gene end was trimmed by 6 bases and the J gene end by 6 bases; junction bases not matched to a gene: 18. The CDR3 has 17 amino acids. Germline CDR1 DFQATT, CDR2 SNEGSKA (reference sequence). CDR3 amino acids: CSARPGQGEGSLDGYTF. As DNA, the CDR3 is TGCAGTGCAAGACCGGGACAGGGGGAAGGTAGTTTGGATGGCTACACCTTC.